Shown below are 8 T cell receptor beta chains from a single sample sequenced in a study of T cells in Graves' hyperthyroidism and ophthalmopathy. Amplification targeted TCR beta CDR3 regions from RNA transcripts. HTBI primers drove first-round RT-PCR of the TCR CDR3. TCRdb reanalysed the multiplex PCR reads using MiXCR and keeps one entry per CDR3 protein. The data contain about half a million distinct CDR3 sequences, around 22% of them singletons. Sequenced: blood. These TCRs come from a woman aged 25 to 45 with Graves' ophthalmopathy.

The table lists this clonotype with a few counts. This chain uses TRBV3-1 with TRBJ2-5; D is ambiguous. This CDR3 contains 15 residues. V was pared by 4 bases and J by 4 bases, with 16 bases between. Germline V gene lookup returns CDR1 LGHDT and CDR2 YNNKEL (reference sequence). The CDR3 reads CASSPQKVFPETQYF. DNA of the CDR3: TGTGCCAGCAGCCCGCAAAAGGTCTTCCCAGAGACCCAGTACTTC.

About this clonotype: At one end, the junction sequence differs from germline, possibly due to a read error. The chain recombines TRBV19 with TRBJ1-5; D not resolved. The CDR3 contains 13 residues. Germline CDR1 is LNHDA and CDR2 is SQIVND (reference sequence). The CDR3 loop reads CASSITSEEPQHF. The CDR3, as DNA: TGTGCCAGTAGTATTACCTCTGAGGAGCCCCAACATTTT.

This clonotype was recorded many times. This chain uses TRBV18 with TRBJ1-2, with 8 nucleotides matching TRBD1. This CDR3 region has 15 residues. The germline gives CDR1 KGHSH, CDR2 LQKENI. The V and J ends lost 2 bases and 4 bases, in that order; junction bases with no gene match: 6. CDR3 protein: CASSPRTGYAYGYTF. CDR3 coding DNA: TGTGCCAGCTCACCAAGGACAGGGTACGCCTATGGCTACACCTTC.

Ten or more counts support this clonotype. The chain carries TRBV6-2 or TRBV6-3 and TRBJ1-5, with 10 bases identical to TRBD1. This CDR3 is built from 20 residues. V lost 0 bases and J lost 1; bases outside the gene matches: 12. Germline CDR1 MNHEY, CDR2 SVGEGT. Written as DNA, the CDR3 is TGTGCCAGCAGTTACTCGAGGCGGACAGGGGGTCGGTTAAGCAATCAGCCCCAGCATTTT. Residues: CASSYSRRTGGRLSNQPQHF.

This clonotype was recorded a few times. This chain links TRBV24-1 with TRBJ2-3; 9 bases are a match to TRBD1. J lost 5 bases, V lost 9 bases, and 5 bases had no gene match. The CDR3 runs to 13 residues. Germline CDR1 and CDR2: KGHDR and SFDVKD. CDR3 amino acids: CATRDRVKDTQYF. The CDR3 nucleotides read TGTGCCACCCGGGACAGGGTTAAAGATACGCAGTATTTT.

As regards this clonotype: At one end, the junction sequence differs from germline, possibly due to a read error. The V gene is TRBV2, the J gene TRBJ2-7; a weak D match, TRBD1 (5 bases). From germline, CDR1 is SNHLY and CDR2 FYNNEI. The CDR3 extends over 14 amino acids. CDR3 coding DNA: TGCGCCAGCAGTGTAACCAGGGACTCCTACGAGCAGTACTTC. Protein product: CASSVTRDSYEQYF.

This clonotype was counted ten times or more. The rearrangement joins TRBV7-8 to TRBJ1-1, with D maybe TRBD1 (5 bases). This CDR3 is 16 amino acids long. Trimming left V 1 base short and J 5 bases short, with 17 bases between. Germline V gene lookup returns CDR1 SGHVS and CDR2 FQNEAQ. Here the CDR3 reads CASSLEVRDLETEAFF. In nucleotides, the CDR3 is TGTGCCAGCAGCTTAGAAGTCAGGGATTTGGAGACTGAAGCTTTCTTT.

This chain uses TRBV9 with TRBJ2-7, with 7 bases matching TRBD1. The CDR3 length is 14 residues. After removal of 2 bases from V and 2 bases from J, the junction contained 4 bases not matched to a gene. Germline V gene lookup returns CDR1 SGDLS and CDR2 YYNGEE. CDR3 sequence: CASSVGTDPYEQYF. Here the CDR3 DNA reads TGTGCCAGCAGCGTGGGGACAGATCCCTACGAGCAGTACTTC.